The 8 T cell receptor beta chains below all came from one sample that was sequenced in a study of Tregs in tolerant kidney transplant recipients. Profiled with immunoSEQ multiplex PCR; TCRdb holds only in-frame clones, not every one. The sample records around 230,000 clones, 80% to 85% being singletons. Sequenced material: CD4+ T cells from blood. The receptor source for this set is a human donor in good health.

Concerning this clone: The DNA is left out, because the CDR3 cannot be placed on it with certainty; the CDR3 is given as TCRdb lists it. CDR3 region: CSVALGTQGPF. The chain is built from TRBV29-1 and TRBJ1-1. With termini counted, the CDR3 has 11 amino acids. Germline lookup yields CDR1 SQVTM and CDR2 ANQGSEA.

The chain recombines TRBV4-1 with TRBJ1-5, with 7 bases identical to TRBD1. Germline CDR1 is MGHRA and CDR2 is YSYEKL. V dropped 0 bases and J dropped 3; count of bases not matched to a gene: 11. The CDR3 consists of 18 residues. CDR3 region: CASSQDLRQGPFNQPQHF. The CDR3 DNA reads TGCGCCAGCAGCCAAGATCTTCGACAGGGTCCCTTCAATCAGCCCCAGCATTTT.

The chain has TRBV5-1 and TRBJ2-5, with no clear D. In germline, CDR1 is SGHRS, CDR2 YFSETQ. The CDR3 contains 14 residues. V was trimmed by 2 bases and J by 5 bases, leaving 13 bases between them. This chain's CDR3 is CASSFSPRRETQYF. The DNA for the CDR3 is TGCGCCAGCAGCTTTTCCCCCCGTAGGGAGACCCAGTACTTC. Supplemented by reference TRBV5-1 and TRBJ2-5, the full variable domain reads KAGVTQTPRYLIKTRGQQVTLSCSPISGHRSVSWYQQTPGQGLQFLFEYFSETQRNKGNFPGRFSGRQFSNSRSEMNVSTLELGDSALYLCASSFSPRRETQYFGPGTRLLVL.

The chain recombines TRBV5-4 with TRBJ2-7; 11 positions match TRBD2. Germline V lookup: CDR1 SGHNT, CDR2 YYREEE (reference sequence). With V trimmed by 7 bases and J by 0 bases, 6 bases remained unmatched. The CDR3 sequence is 15 residues long. CDR3: CASGSTSGNSYEQYF. As DNA, the CDR3 is TGTGCCAGCGGCTCGACTAGCGGGAACTCCTACGAGCAGTACTTC.

This clone was counted between two and nine times. This chain uses TRBV11-3 with TRBJ2-5; TRBD2 agrees at 11 bases. The germline V gene has CDR1 SGHNT and CDR2 YENEEA. J was trimmed by 2 bases and V by 5 bases; bases with no gene match: 7. This CDR3 comprises 16 residues. CDR3 amino acids: CASSRAGTSGQETQYF. As DNA, the CDR3 is TGTGCCAGCAGCCGTGCGGGGACTAGCGGACAAGAGACCCAGTACTTC.

This clone appeared a few times. V usage is TRBV11-2 and J usage is TRBJ2-7; 7 nucleotides agree with TRBD1. The CDR3 length is 16 residues. In germline, CDR1 is SGHAT, CDR2 FQNNGV. Unmatched junction bases numbered 10, after V lost 3 bases and J lost 2 bases. The CDR3 spells CASSLSPTGVTYEQYF. The CDR3 DNA is TGTGCCAGCAGCTTGAGCCCTACAGGGGTCACCTACGAGCAGTACTTC.

In this sample, this clone turned up a few times. The chain joins TRBV19 to TRBJ2-4; 10 bases match TRBD1. V gave up 3 bases and J gave up 7 bases; unmatched junction bases: 3. The germline CDR1 and CDR2 sequences are LNHDA and SQIVND (reference sequence). This CDR3 is built from 14 residues. CDR3 in amino acids: CASSMDRGTNIQYF. The CDR3 nucleotides read TGTGCCAGTAGTATGGACAGGGGGACCAACATTCAGTACTTC.

The V gene is TRBV30, the J gene TRBJ2-3; D is uncertain. Trimming pared 5 bases from V and 3 bases from J, leaving 9 bases between. The CDR3 spans 12 residues. Germline V CDR1 and CDR2: GTSNPN, SVGIG (reference sequence). The CDR3 reads CAWGWETDTQYF. DNA of the CDR3: TGTGCCTGGGGCTGGGAAACAGATACGCAGTATTTT.